The entry below gives a single T cell receptor beta chain sequence along with its context. Its specificity is not known. CDR1 is SGHVS and CDR2 is FNYEAQ in the germline V gene. The CDR3 contains 16 residues. These data belong to a study of CXCR3-negative and CXCR3-positive naive CD8 T cells. Across the whole study: TRB reads totalled about 140 million, about 1.5 +/- 0.3 million per library. Regarding the study as a whole: TCR interaction strength was inferred from TRB CDR3 physicochemistry, as CD5 matched across naive subsets. TRB CDR3s of CXCR3-positive naive cells were more hydrophobic than those of CXCR3-negative naive cells. Diversity was high in both naive subsets and much lower in memory cells.

The TRB cDNA libraries were prepared by 5' RACE with UMI labels. With the 5' RACE reads reprocessed, TCRdb shows one record per CDR3 protein and no DNA. The sample table sets out tens of thousands of distinct CDR3 sequences. The TCR was taken from a human donor in good health. Some clones in this sample may be carry-over from other donors' samples. The sequenced material came from naive CXCR3- CD8+ T cells from blood. The subset: CD45RO-CCR7+CD27+CD95- naive CD8+ T cells lacking CXCR3 (TNR3-). This sequence joins TRBV7-6 and TRBJ2-1; TCRdb selects TRBD1, and the lack of DNA leaves this call unchecked. The CDR3 loop reads CASSFLPRDRGNEQFF.